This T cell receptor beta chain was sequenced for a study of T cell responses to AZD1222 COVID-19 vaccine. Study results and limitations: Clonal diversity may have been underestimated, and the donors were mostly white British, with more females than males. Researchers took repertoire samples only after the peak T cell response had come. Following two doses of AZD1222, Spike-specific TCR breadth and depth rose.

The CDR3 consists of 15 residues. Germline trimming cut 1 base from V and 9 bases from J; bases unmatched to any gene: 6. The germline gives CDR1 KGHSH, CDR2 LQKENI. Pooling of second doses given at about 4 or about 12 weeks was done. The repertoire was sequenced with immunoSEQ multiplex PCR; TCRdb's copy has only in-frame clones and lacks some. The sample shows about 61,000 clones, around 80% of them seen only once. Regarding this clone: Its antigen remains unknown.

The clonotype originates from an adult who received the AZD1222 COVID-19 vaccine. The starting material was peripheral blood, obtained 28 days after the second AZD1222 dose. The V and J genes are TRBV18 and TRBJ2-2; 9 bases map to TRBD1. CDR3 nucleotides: TGTGCCAGCTCACCACGGACAGGGGTCGGACGGGAGCTGTTTTTT. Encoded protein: CASSPRTGVGRELFF.